The T cell receptor (beta chain) under discussion was sequenced for a study of shared clonotypes between healthy human individuals. For every subset, genomic DNA was evenly distributed across several immunoSEQ plates. The method was immunoSEQ multiplex PCR; TCRdb's version includes in-frame clones alone and lacks a portion of them. The sample lists about 120,000 clones; about 63% were seen once. Germline CDR1 MDHEN, CDR2 SYDVKM. This CDR3 comprises 16 residues. V trimming: 6 bases; J trimming: 4 bases; junction bases outside the gene matches: 14. General study points: Naive subsets usually exceeded memory subsets in estimated richness. Depth was large, yet rarefaction showed that sorted-subset sequencing was incomplete.

Healthy and HIV-negative, the adult donors had no recent acute infections or vaccinations. As regards this clone: Its antigen is not known.

Sequencing was done on a sample of memory CD8+ T cells sorted from blood. Subset indicated: CD45RO+ cells pooled with CCR7-negative TemRA cells. The receptor's source is a woman aged 25 to 39 in good health. The chain links TRBV28 to TRBJ2-7, with 8 bases fitting TRBD1. This CDR3 is CASRLTGATRGYEQYF. DNA of the CDR3: TGTGCCAGCAGATTGACAGGGGCCACTAGGGGGTACGAGCAGTACTTC. The whole variable domain, remainder taken from reference TRBV28 and TRBJ2-7, is DVKVTQSSRYLVKRTGEKVFLECVQDMDHENMFWYRQDPGLGLRLIYFSYDVKMKEKGDIPEGYSVSREKKERFSLILESASTNQTSMYLCASRLTGATRGYEQYFGPGTRLTVT.